This T cell receptor beta chain came from a study of blood T cell repertoires in COVID-19. The data were produced by immunoSEQ multiplex PCR, yet TCRdb's version contains in-frame clones alone and is incomplete. The sample has 300,000 to 400,000 clones, around 87% seen once; the top ten hold 3% to 4%. There are 13 residues in the CDR3. Germline CDR1 MDHEN, CDR2 SYDVKM. Deletions cut 7 bases from V and 9 bases from J, with 16 bases between. The gene calls are TRBV28 and TRBJ1-5; no definite D call. The clonotype was recovered from a woman between 50 and 59 years old with active or convalescent COVID-19. Sequencing used peripheral blood. This chain's CDR3 is CASTPDGARPQHF. In DNA form, the CDR3 reads TGTGCCAGCACCCCAGACGGAGCTCGGCCCCAGCATTTT.